This T cell receptor (beta chain) was found in a study of T cell responses to AZD1222 COVID-19 vaccine. Clones were sequenced by immunoSEQ multiplex PCR, and TCRdb holds only the in-frame ones, with some missing. This sample has around 130,000 clones; 93% occur once, and the top ten carry roughly 5.9%. This CDR3 is 17 amino acids long. The germline V gene encodes CDR1 MGHRA and CDR2 YSYEKL. Trimming shortened V by 4 bases and J by 7 bases, and 25 bases separated the two germline ends. This clone was observed once. The sequencing here drew on peripheral blood, taken on day 0 of AZD1222 vaccination. The chain links TRBV4-1 to TRBJ1-2; D unresolved. The origin of this receptor is an adult in good health. CDR3 protein: CASSPPGAPIPVGGYTF. The CDR3, as DNA: TGCGCCAGCAGCCCCCCCGGAGCTCCTATCCCGGTCGGTGGCTACACCTTC.